A single sample gave rise to the 21 T cell receptor beta chains below, sequenced in a study of T-cell reconstitution after alpha-beta-depleted transplantation in children listed by TCRdb under 2016. The treatment or condition tag for this specimen amounts to: allogeneic hematopoietic cell transplantation with graft depleted of TCRalphabeta T cells and CD19 B cells. The library was generated by PCR. TCRdb lists the instrument as Illumina HiSeq 2500. TCR libraries were prepared with molecular barcoding, using unique molecular identifiers to normalize TCRbeta repertoire quantification. The public reads were run again by TCRdb, first through fastp at Q25 and then through MiXCR, and only productive beta chains were kept. All rows with the same CDR3 protein become a single entry with the most common DNA and genes. Counted in this sample were a few hundred thousand distinct CDR3 sequences; roughly 30% of them appeared once. Just over 35% of the sample goes to the ten largest clones.

The sequences come from PBMCs, collected before TCRalphabeta/CD19-depleted stem cell transplant. The source of these receptors is a boy in the first two years of life with Wiskott-Aldrich syndrome, due to receive a stem cell transplant.

V is TRBV5-6 and J is TRBJ2-3, with D uncertain. The CDR3 is made up of 17 amino acids. Looked up from germline, CDR1 is SGHDT and CDR2 is YYEEEE. Trimming removed 5 bases at V and 1 base at J, with 20 bases between. The CDR3 nucleotides read TGTGCCAGCAGGCCGAACGGATGGGGAAAAGGCACAGATACGCAGTATTTT. Its translation is CASRPNGWGKGTDTQYF.

The rearrangement joins TRBV10-3 to TRBJ1-4; 9 nucleotides match TRBD1. The CDR3 runs 13 residues. Germline V CDR1 and CDR2: ENHRY, SYGVKD. V was pared by 8 bases and J by 6 bases, with 4 bases of the junction left unmatched. In DNA form, the CDR3 reads TGTGCCATCGGGACAGGGCGGGATGAAAAACTGTTTTTT. This sequence encodes CAIGTGRDEKLFF.

The chain uses TRBV28 and TRBJ2-7; 7 bases agree with TRBD2. The V gene end was trimmed by 6 bases and the J gene end by 4 bases; junction bases not matched to a gene: 9. This CDR3 has 14 amino acids. CDR1 and CDR2 (germline): MDHEN, SYDVKM. In nucleotides, the CDR3 is TGTGCCAGCAGAATCCCGGGACTACTTTACGAGCAGTACTTC. Translating gives CASRIPGLLYEQYF.

The chain combines TRBV20-1 with TRBJ2-1; TRBD1 might be the D (6 bases). V was clipped by 1 base and J by 5 bases, with 12 bases between them. The germline gives CDR1 DFQATT, CDR2 SNEGSKA (reference sequence). The CDR3 totals 14 residues. CDR3 amino acids: CSARARTVHNEQFF. CDR3 bases: TGCAGTGCTAGAGCTAGGACAGTTCACAATGAGCAGTTCTTC.

The chain recombines TRBV19 with TRBJ2-7, with a tentative D call TRBD2 (5 bases). Looked up from germline, CDR1 is LNHDA and CDR2 is SQIVND (reference sequence). The CDR3 length is 14 residues. V shed 0 bases and J shed 3 bases, with 9 bases lying between them. CDR3 in DNA: TGTGCCAGTAGTATAGATGCGGGCTACTACGAGCAGTACTTC. Its protein product is CASSIDAGYYEQYF. Variable domain in full (rest from reference TRBV19 and TRBJ2-7): DGGITQSPKYLFRKEGQNVTLSCEQNLNHDAMYWYRQDPGQGLRLIYYSQIVNDFQKGDIAEGYSVSREKKESFPLTVTSAQKNPTAFYLCASSIDAGYYEQYFGPGTRLTVT.

The CDR3 DNA is TGTGCCATCAGTGAGTCTTACAGGGAAGGAAACACCATATATTTT. Protein: CAISESYREGNTIYF. The chain is built from TRBV10-3 and TRBJ1-3; D might be TRBD1 (6 bases). This CDR3 spans 15 amino acids. Germline CDR1 ENHRY, CDR2 SYGVKD. Trimming pared 0 bases from V and 4 bases from J, leaving 10 bases between.

V is TRBV28 and J is TRBJ2-3; 7 positions agree with TRBD1. The CDR3 is 15 residues long. Germline CDR1 is MDHEN and CDR2 is SYDVKM. V lost 3 bases to trimming and J lost 0 bases; unmatched junction nucleotides: 3. The DNA for the CDR3 is TGTGCCAGCAGTTTCCCGGACAGGAGCACAGATACGCAGTATTTT. Its protein is CASSFPDRSTDTQYF.

This clonotype has more than one count but fewer than ten. V gene TRBV2 combines with J gene TRBJ2-5; 10 bases are a match to TRBD2. This CDR3 has 15 amino acids. V lost 3 bases and J lost 5; bases outside the gene matches: 6. Per germline, CDR1 SNHLY and CDR2 FYNNEI. CDR3 amino acids: CASSDGLAGVETQYF. The CDR3 coding sequence is TGTGCCAGCAGTGACGGCCTAGCGGGAGTGGAGACCCAGTACTTC.

This chain links TRBV5-1 with TRBJ2-2, with D possibly matching TRBD1 (6 bases). Trimming removed 5 bases at V and 0 bases at J, with 14 bases between. The germline gives CDR1 SGHRS, CDR2 YFSETQ. There are 16 residues in the CDR3. The CDR3 DNA reads as TGCGCCAGCAGACGTACAGGGTCGACGAACACCGGGGAGCTGTTTTTT. It yields the protein CASRRTGSTNTGELFF.

This clonotype was detected only a few times. The chain couples TRBV4-1 to TRBJ2-7; TRBD2 is a possible D gene (5 bases). The CDR3 sequence is 18 residues long. V lost 1 base and J lost 2, with 21 bases in between. The germline gives CDR1 MGHRA, CDR2 YSYEKL. CDR3 DNA: TGCGCCAGCAGCCAAGCGGGGAGTGGTCGTAGCGCCACCTACGAGCAGTACTTC. Residues: CASSQAGSGRSATYEQYF.

The V gene is TRBV9, the J gene TRBJ2-1, with a weak D call TRBD1 (6 bases). The germline V and J ends were trimmed by 2 bases and 4 bases, with 13 bases remaining between them. The CDR3 has 15 residues. Germline CDR1 reads SGDLS; CDR2 reads YYNGEE. The CDR3 DNA follows: TGTGCCAGCAGCGTCAGGGGATCCGCTTACAATGAGCAGTTCTTC. It encodes CASSVRGSAYNEQFF. The full variable domain, with the rest looked up from reference TRBV9 and TRBJ2-1, is DSGVTQTPKHLITATGQRVTLRCSPRSGDLSVYWYQQSLDQGLQFLIQYYNGEERAKGNILERFSAQQFPDLHSELNLSSLELGDSALYFCASSVRGSAYNEQFFGPGTRLTVL.

This rearrangement joins TRBV20-1 to TRBJ2-5, with 12 bases aligning to TRBD2. The J segment lost 5 bases and the V segment lost 6 bases, leaving 10 bases of the junction unmatched. Germline CDR1 DFQATT, CDR2 SNEGSKA (reference sequence). This CDR3 region has 15 residues. This CDR3 reads CSAGGRLAGVETQYF. CDR3 coding DNA: TGCAGTGCGGGAGGCCGACTAGCGGGAGTGGAGACCCAGTACTTC.

This clonotype was seen a few times. The V and J genes are TRBV27 and TRBJ2-7; TRBD2 matches 9 bases. Germline values: CDR1 MNHEY, CDR2 SMNVEV (reference sequence). The CDR3 sequence is 14 residues long. Trimming took 5 bases from V and 4 from J; bases not matched to a gene: 6. CDR3 bases: TGTGCCAGCAGTGCACCGGGACTAGCTTACGAGCAGTACTTC. Protein: CASSAPGLAYEQYF.

The V call is TRBV10-2, the J call TRBJ2-4; D possibly matches TRBD1 or TRBD2 (6 bases each). Trimming stripped 6 bases from V and 8 bases from J, with 14 bases between. CDR1 and CDR2 from the germline V gene are WSHSY and SAAADI. CDR3 size: 13 residues. The CDR3 sequence: CASRGGRGYIQYF. The CDR3 nucleotides are TGCGCCAGCAGGGGGGGCCGGGGATACATTCAGTACTTC.

In its sample, this clonotype was seen once. The CDR3, as DNA: TGCGCCAGCAGCTTGGAAACTACAGGGAAAGGTTCACCCCTCCACTTT. It yields the protein CASSLETTGKGSPLHF. This sequence joins TRBV5-1 and TRBJ1-6, with a tentative D call TRBD1 (6 bases). Trimming shortened V by 0 bases and J by 9 bases, and 16 bases separated the two germline ends. There are 16 residues in the CDR3. Germline loops: CDR1 SGHRS, CDR2 YFSETQ.

The V call is TRBV5-6, the J call TRBJ2-5; 7 nucleotides agree with TRBD1. The CDR3 contains 13 residues. Germline trimming cut 7 bases from V and 2 bases from J; bases unmatched to any gene: 5. Germline loops: CDR1 SGHDT, CDR2 YYEEEE. For the CDR3, the DNA is TGTGCCAGCTACGTCAGGGGGCAAGAGACCCAGTACTTC. Protein sequence: CASYVRGQETQYF.

The chain uses TRBV5-1 and TRBJ2-7; possibly TRBD1 for D (6 bases). V was trimmed by 0 bases and J by 3 bases, leaving 16 bases between them. The CDR3 is 16 residues long. Germline values: CDR1 SGHRS, CDR2 YFSETQ. The CDR3 reads CASSLAYRVDGYEQYF. The CDR3 nucleotides read TGCGCCAGCAGCTTGGCCTACAGGGTAGACGGCTACGAGCAGTACTTC.

The V call is TRBV28, the J call TRBJ1-5; possibly TRBD1 for D (5 bases). V dropped 7 bases and J dropped 7 bases, with 32 bases sitting between them. This CDR3 region has 19 residues. Germline V gives CDR1 MDHEN, CDR2 SYDVKM. The CDR3 here is CASMTKGYNGQWGYQPQHF. The CDR3, as DNA: TGTGCCAGCATGACAAAGGGGTACAATGGCCAGTGGGGGTACCAGCCCCAGCATTTT.

This clonotype was observed a few times. The chain couples TRBV12-3 or TRBV12-4 to TRBJ2-2; unclear D gene. The CDR3 spans 11 residues. Trimming stripped 7 bases from V and 8 bases from J, with 8 bases between. CDR3 sequence reads: CASTGMGELFF. Here the CDR3 DNA reads TGTGCCAGCACCGGTATGGGGGAGCTGTTTTTT.

CDR3 sequence (DNA): TGCAGTGCCCAACTAGCGACCTACAATGAGCAGTTCTTC. Translating gives CSAQLATYNEQFF. The chain carries TRBV20-1 and TRBJ2-1, with 7 bases fitting TRBD2. The CDR3 runs to 13 residues. Germline V gives CDR1 DFQATT, CDR2 SNEGSKA (reference sequence). The V segment lost 6 bases and the J segment 2 bases; nucleotides outside the gene matches: 4.

The V gene is TRBV18, the J gene TRBJ2-7; perhaps TRBD1 as D (5 bases). Germline CDR1 and CDR2: KGHSH and LQKENI. The ends were cut back, 5 bases at V and 5 bases at J, with 13 bases in the middle. This CDR3 contains 13 residues. CDR3 loop: CASSLARVDEQYF. The DNA of the CDR3 is TGTGCCAGCTCATTGGCCAGGGTGGACGAGCAGTACTTC.